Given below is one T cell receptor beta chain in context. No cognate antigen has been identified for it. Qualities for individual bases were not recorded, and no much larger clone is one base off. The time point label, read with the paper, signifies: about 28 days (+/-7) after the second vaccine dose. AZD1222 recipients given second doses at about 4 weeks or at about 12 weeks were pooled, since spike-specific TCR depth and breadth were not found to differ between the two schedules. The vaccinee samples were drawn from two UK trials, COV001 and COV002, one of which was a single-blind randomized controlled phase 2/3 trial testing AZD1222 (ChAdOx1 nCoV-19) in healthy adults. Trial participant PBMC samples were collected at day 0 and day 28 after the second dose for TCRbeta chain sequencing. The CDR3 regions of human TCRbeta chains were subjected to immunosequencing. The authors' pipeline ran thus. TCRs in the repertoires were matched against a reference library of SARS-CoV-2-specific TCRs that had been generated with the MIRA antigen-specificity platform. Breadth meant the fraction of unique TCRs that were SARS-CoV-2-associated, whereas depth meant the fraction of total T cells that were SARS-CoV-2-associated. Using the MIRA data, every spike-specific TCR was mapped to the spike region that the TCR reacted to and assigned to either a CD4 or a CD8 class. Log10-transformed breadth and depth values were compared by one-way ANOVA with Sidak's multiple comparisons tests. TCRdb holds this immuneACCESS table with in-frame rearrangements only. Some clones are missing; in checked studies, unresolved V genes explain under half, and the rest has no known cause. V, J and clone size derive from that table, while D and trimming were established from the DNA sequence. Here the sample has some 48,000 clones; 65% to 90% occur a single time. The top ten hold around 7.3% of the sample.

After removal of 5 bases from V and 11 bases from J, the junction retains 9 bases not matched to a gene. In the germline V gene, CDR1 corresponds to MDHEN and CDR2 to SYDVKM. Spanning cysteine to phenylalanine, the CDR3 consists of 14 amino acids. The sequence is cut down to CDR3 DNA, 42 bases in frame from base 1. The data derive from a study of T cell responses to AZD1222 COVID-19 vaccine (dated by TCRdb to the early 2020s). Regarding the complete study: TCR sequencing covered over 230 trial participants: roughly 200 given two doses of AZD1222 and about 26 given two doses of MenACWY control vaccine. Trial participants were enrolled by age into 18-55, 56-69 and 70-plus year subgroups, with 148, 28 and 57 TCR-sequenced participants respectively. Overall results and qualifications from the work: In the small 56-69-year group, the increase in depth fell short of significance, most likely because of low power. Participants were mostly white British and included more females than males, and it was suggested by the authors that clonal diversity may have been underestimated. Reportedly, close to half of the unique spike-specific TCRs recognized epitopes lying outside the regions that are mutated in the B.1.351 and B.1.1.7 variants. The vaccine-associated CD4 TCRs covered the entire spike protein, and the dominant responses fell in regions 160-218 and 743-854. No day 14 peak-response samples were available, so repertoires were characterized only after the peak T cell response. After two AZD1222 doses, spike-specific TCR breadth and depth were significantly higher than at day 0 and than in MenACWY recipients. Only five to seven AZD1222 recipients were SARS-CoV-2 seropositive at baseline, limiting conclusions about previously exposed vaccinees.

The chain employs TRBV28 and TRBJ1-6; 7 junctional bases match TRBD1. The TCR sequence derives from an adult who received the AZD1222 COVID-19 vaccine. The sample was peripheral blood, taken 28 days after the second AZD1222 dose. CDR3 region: CASSTTGPTTPLHF. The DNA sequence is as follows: TGTGCCAGCAGTACGACAGGGCCGACTACACCCCTCCACTTT.